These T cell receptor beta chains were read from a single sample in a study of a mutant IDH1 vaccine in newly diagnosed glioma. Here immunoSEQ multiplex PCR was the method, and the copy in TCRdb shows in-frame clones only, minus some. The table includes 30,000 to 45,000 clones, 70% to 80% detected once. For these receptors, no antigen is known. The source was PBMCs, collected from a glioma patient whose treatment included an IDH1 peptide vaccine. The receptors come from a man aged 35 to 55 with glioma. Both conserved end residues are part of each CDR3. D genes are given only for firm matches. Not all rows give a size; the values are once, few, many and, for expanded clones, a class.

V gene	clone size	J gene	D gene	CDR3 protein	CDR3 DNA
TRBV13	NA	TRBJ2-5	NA	CASSLAPQGTQYF	TGTGCCAGCAGCTTAGCACCCCAGGGGACCCAGTACTTC
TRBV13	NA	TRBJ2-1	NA	CASSLARLDGGDEQFF	TGTGCCAGCAGCTTAGCCAGATTGGACGGAGGCGATGAGCAGTTCTTC
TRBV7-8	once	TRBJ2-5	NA	CASSLGGAGETQYF	TGTGCCAGCAGCTTAGGAGGGGCAGGGGAGACCCAGTACTTC
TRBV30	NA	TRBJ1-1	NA	CAWSPRQLNTEAFF	TGTGCCTGGAGTCCACGACAGCTGAACACTGAAGCTTTCTTT
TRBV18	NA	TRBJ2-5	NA	CASSPTAGRLETQYF	TGTGCCAGCTCACCAACGGCAGGGAGATTGGAGACCCAGTACTTC
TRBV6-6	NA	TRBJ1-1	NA	CASKMDSSNTEAFF	TGTGCCAGCAAGATGGACAGCTCGAACACTGAAGCTTTCTTT
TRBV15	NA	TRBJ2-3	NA	CATSRDGGVGTDTQYF	TGTGCCACCAGCAGAGACGGAGGGGTGGGCACAGATACGCAGTATTTT
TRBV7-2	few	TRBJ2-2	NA	CASSDGPGGGELFF	TGTGCCAGCAGCGACGGACCTGGGGGCGGGGAGCTGTTTTTT
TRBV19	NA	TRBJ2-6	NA	CASRDLQNSGANVLTF	TGTGCCAGTAGGGATTTACAGAACTCTGGGGCCAACGTCCTGACTTTC
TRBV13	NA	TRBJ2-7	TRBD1	CASSFTGGSYEQYF	TGTGCCAGCAGCTTCACAGGGGGCTCCTACGAGCAGTACTTC
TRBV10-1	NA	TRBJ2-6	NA	CASSDGNSGANVLTF	TGCGCCAGCAGTGACGGGAACTCTGGGGCCAACGTCCTGACTTTC
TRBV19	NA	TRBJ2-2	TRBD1	CASSFRQGGTGELFF	TGTGCCAGTAGTTTCCGACAGGGGGGCACCGGGGAGCTGTTTTTT
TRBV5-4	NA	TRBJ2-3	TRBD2	CASSQGLVSTDTQYF	TGTGCCAGCAGCCAGGGACTAGTTAGTACAGATACGCAGTATTTT
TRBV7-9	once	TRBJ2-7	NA	CASSHDVSYEQYF	TGTGCCAGCAGCCACGACGTCTCCTACGAGCAGTACTTC
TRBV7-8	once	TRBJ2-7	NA	CASSLGRSYEQYF	TGTGCCAGCAGCTTGGGACGGAGCTACGAGCAGTACTTC
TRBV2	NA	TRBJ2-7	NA	CASTNIGEQYF	TGTGCCAGCACTAATATAGGGGAGCAGTACTTC
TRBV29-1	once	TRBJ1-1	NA	CSVVVRGTEAFF	TGCAGCGTTGTGGTTCGCGGCACTGAAGCTTTCTTT
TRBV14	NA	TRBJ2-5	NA	CASSQDVEETQYF	TGTGCCAGCAGCCAAGATGTAGAAGAGACCCAGTACTTC
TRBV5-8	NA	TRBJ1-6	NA	CASSFVQANSPLHF	TGTGCCAGCAGCTTCGTACAGGCTAATTCACCCCTCCACTTT
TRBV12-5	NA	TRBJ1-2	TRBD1	CASGFTIPGQGHYYGYTF	TGTGCTAGTGGTTTCACAATACCGGGACAGGGGCACTACTATGGCTACACCTTC
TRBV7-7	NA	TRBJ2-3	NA	CASSLGSGDTQYF	TGTGCCAGCAGCTTAGGTAGCGGAGATACGCAGTATTTT
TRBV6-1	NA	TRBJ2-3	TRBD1	CASSEDGTGTDTQYF	TGTGCCAGCAGTGAAGATGGGACAGGCACAGATACGCAGTATTTT
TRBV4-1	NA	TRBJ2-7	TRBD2	CASSQDPASGPYEQYF	TGCGCCAGCAGCCAAGATCCGGCTAGCGGACCCTACGAGCAGTACTTC
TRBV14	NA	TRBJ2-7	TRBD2	CASSPRLAGGTYEQYF	TGTGCCAGCAGCCCAAGACTAGCGGGGGGTACCTACGAGCAGTACTTC
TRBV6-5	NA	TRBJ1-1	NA	CASSNLQGLITEAFF	TGTGCCAGCAGCAACTTACAGGGATTGATCACTGAAGCTTTCTTT
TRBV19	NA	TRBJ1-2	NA	CAAGNRVGGYTF	TGTGCCGCGGGCAACAGGGTGGGTGGCTACACCTTC
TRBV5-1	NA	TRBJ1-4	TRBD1	CASSSGQGVDEKLFF	TGCGCCAGCAGCTCGGGACAGGGAGTCGATGAAAAACTGTTTTTT
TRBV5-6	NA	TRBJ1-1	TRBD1	CASSGGAGGAFF	TGTGCCAGCAGCGGAGGGGCAGGGGGAGCTTTCTTT
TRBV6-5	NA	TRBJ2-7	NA	CASSYSRAYEQYF	TGTGCCAGCAGTTACTCTAGGGCCTACGAGCAGTACTTC
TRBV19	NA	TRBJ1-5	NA	CATSWGAYSNQPQHF	TGTGCCACCTCGTGGGGGGCTTATAGCAATCAGCCCCAGCATTTT
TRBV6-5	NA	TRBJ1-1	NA	CASSRRGRTEAFF	TGTGCCAGCAGTCGGCGGGGCAGAACTGAAGCTTTCTTT
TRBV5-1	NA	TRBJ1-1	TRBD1	CASSPVDRGLTEAFF	TGCGCCAGCAGCCCGGTGGACAGGGGGCTCACTGAAGCTTTCTTT
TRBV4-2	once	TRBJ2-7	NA	CASSQEGPGWYEQYF	TGTGCCAGCAGCCAAGAAGGTCCGGGTTGGTACGAGCAGTACTTC
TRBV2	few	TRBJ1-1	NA	CASILGGGDTEAFF	TGTGCCAGCATCTTGGGTGGGGGGGACACTGAAGCTTTCTTT
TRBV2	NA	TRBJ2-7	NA	CASMSGVSEQYF	TGTGCCAGCATGTCCGGAGTAAGCGAGCAGTACTTC
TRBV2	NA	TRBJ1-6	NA	CASSGGTMNSPLHF	TGTGCCAGCAGTGGAGGGACTATGAATTCACCCCTCCACTTT
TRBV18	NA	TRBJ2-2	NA	CASSPSQAHGGELFF	TGTGCCAGCTCACCGAGCCAGGCCCATGGGGGGGAGCTGTTTTTT
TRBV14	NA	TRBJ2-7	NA	CASSPQGFEQYF	TGTGCCAGCAGCCCGCAGGGGTTCGAGCAGTACTTC
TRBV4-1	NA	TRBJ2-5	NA	CASSLLVGLKQETQYF	TGCGCCAGCAGCCTCCTCGTCGGCCTTAAGCAAGAGACCCAGTACTTC
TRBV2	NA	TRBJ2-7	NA	CASSESGWRYEQYF	TGTGCCAGCAGTGAATCCGGGTGGCGGTACGAGCAGTACTTC
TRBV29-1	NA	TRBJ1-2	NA	CSVGGQSSYTF	TGCAGCGTTGGAGGTCAGTCTAGCTACACCTTC
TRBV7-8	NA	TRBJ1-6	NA	CASSQDWGNSPLHF	TGTGCCAGCAGCCAGGACTGGGGAAATTCACCCCTCCACTTT